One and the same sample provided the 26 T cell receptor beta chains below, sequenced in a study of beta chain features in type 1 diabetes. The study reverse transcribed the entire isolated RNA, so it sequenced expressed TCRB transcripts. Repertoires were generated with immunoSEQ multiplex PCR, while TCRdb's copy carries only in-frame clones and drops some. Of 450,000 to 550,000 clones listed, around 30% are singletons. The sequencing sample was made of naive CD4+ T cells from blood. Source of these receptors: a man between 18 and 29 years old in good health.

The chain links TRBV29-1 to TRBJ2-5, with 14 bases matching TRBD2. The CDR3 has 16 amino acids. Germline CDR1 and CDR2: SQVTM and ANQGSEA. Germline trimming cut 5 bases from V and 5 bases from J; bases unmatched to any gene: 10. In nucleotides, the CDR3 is TGCAGCGTTTTCGGGACTAGCGGGAGAAGATCGGAGACCCAGTACTTC. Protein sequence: CSVFGTSGRRSETQYF.

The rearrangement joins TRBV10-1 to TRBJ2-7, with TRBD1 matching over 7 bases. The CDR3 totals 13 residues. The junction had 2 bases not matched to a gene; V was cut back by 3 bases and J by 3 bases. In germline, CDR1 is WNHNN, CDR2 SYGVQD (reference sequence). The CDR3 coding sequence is TGCGCCAGCAGTGACAGGGGGATCTACGAGCAGTACTTC. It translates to CASSDRGIYEQYF.

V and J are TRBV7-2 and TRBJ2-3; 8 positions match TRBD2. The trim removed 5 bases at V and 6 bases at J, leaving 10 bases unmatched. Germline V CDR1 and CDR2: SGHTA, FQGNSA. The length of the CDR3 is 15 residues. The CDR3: CASSPTKRERDTQYF. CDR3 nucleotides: TGTGCCAGCAGCCCGACAAAGCGGGAGAGGGATACGCAGTATTTT.

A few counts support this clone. CDR3 in DNA: TGTGCCAGCAGCGTCCTTAGCGGGAGGTCCTACAATGAGCAGTTCTTC. Residues: CASSVLSGRSYNEQFF. J is TRBJ2-1 and V is TRBV9, with TRBD2 identical over 10 bases. Germline lookup yields CDR1 SGDLS and CDR2 YYNGEE. J lost 1 base, V lost 2 bases, and 3 bases had no gene match. This CDR3 is 16 amino acids long.

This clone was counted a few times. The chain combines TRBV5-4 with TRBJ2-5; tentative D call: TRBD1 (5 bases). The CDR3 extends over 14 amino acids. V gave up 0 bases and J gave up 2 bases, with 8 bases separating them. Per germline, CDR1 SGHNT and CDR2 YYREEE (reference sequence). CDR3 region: CASSLGQPQETQYF. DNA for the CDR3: TGTGCCAGCAGCTTGGGACAGCCACAAGAGACCCAGTACTTC.

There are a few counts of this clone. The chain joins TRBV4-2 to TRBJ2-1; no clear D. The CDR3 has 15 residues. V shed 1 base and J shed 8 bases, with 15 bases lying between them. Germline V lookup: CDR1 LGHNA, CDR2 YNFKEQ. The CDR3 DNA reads TGTGCCAGCAGCCAAGTTGGTTTATACGAATATGAGCAGTTCTTC. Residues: CASSQVGLYEYEQFF.

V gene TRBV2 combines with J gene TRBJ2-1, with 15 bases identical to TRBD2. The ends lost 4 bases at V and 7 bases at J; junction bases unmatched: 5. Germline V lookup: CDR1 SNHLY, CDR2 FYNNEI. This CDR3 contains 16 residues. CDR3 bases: TGTGCCAGCAGTGGGACCGGACTAGCGGGAGGGAATGAGCAGTTCTTC. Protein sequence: CASSGTGLAGGNEQFF.

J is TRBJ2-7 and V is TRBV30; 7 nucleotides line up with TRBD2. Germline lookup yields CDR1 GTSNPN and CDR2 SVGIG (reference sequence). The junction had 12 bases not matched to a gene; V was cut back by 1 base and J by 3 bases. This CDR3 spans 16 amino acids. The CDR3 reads CAWSGPSGNNYYEQYF. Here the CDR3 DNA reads TGTGCCTGGAGTGGACCTAGCGGAAATAACTACTACGAGCAGTACTTC. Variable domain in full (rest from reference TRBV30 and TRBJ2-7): SQTIHQWPATLVQPVGSPLSLECTVEGTSNPNLYWYRQAAGRGLQLLFYSVGIGQISSEVPQNLSASRPQDRQFILSSKKLLLSDSGFYLCAWSGPSGNNYYEQYFGPGTRLTVT.

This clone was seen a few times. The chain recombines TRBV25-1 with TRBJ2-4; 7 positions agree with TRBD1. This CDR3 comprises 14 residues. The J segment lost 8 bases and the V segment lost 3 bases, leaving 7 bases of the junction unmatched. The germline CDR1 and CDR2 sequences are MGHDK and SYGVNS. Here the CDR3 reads CASSEWSQGDIQYF. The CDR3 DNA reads TGTGCCAGCAGTGAGTGGTCCCAGGGGGACATTCAGTACTTC.

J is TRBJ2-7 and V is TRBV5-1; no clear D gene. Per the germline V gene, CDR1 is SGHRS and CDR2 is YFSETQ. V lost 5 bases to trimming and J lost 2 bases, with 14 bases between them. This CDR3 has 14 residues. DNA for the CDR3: TGCGCCAGCAGAGGCAGAACCTACGCCTACGAGCAGTACTTC. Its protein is CASRGRTYAYEQYF.

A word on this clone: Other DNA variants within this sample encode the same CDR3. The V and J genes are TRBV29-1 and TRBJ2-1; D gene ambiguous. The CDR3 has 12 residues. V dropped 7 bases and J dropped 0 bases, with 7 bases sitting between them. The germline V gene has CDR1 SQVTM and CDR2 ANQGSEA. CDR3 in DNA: TGCAGCGCTTTAAGCTCCTACAATGAGCAGTTCTTC. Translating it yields CSALSSYNEQFF.

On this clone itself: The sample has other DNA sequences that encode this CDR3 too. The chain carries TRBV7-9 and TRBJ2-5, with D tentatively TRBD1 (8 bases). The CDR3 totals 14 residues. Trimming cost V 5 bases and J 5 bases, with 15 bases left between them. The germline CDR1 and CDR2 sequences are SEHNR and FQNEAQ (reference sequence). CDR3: CASSRGQGGETQYF. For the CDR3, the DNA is TGTGCCAGCAGCCGAGGACAGGGAGGGGAGACCCAGTACTTC.

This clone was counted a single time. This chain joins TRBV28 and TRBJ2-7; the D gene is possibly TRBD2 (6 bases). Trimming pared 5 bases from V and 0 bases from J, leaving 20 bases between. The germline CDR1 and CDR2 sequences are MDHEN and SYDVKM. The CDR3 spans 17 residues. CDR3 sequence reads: CASSRGIGRGSSYEQYF. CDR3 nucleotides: TGTGCCAGCAGTCGCGGGATTGGACGGGGAAGCTCCTACGAGCAGTACTTC.

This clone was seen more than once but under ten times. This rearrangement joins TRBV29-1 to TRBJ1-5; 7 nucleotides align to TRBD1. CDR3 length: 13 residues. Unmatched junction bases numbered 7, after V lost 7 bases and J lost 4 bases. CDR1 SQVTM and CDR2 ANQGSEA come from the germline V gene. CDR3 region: CSAKTGTNQPQHF. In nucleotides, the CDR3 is TGCAGCGCTAAGACAGGGACTAATCAGCCCCAGCATTTT.

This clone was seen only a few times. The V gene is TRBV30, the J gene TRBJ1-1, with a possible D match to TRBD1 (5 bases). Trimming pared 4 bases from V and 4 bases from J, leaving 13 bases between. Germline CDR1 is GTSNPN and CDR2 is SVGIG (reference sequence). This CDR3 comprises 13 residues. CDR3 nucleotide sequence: TGTGCCTGGAACGCAGGGTTCGCCACTGAAGCTTTCTTT. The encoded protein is CAWNAGFATEAFF.

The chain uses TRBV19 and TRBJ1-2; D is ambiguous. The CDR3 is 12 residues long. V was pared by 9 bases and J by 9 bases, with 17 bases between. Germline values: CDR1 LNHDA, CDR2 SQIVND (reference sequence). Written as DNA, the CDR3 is TGTGCCAGCCGCTCGGGATTGCAAAGCTACACCTTC. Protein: CASRSGLQSYTF.

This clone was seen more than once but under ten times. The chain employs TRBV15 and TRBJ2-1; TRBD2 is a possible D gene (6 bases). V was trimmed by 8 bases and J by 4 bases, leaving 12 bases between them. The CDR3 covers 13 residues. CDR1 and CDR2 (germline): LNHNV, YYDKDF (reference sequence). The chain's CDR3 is CATSGRRYNEQFF. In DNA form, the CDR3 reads TGTGCCACCTCGGGGAGGCGGTACAATGAGCAGTTCTTC.

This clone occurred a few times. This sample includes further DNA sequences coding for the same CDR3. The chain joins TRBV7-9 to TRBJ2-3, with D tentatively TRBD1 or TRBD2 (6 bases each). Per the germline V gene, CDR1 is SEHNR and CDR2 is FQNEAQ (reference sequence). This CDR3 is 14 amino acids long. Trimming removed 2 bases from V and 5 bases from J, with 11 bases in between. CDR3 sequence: CASSLSGGGDTQYF. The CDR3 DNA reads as TGTGCCAGCAGCTTAAGCGGAGGGGGAGATACGCAGTATTTT.

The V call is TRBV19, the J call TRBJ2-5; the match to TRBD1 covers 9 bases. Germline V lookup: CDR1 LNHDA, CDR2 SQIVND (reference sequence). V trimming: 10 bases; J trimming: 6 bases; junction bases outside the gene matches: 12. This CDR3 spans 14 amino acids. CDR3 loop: CAKLPGQGRKTQYF. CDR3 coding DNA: TGTGCCAAACTGCCGGGACAGGGACGAAAGACCCAGTACTTC. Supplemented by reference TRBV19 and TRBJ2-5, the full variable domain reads DGGITQSPKYLFRKEGQNVTLSCEQNLNHDAMYWYRQDPGQGLRLIYYSQIVNDFQKGDIAEGYSVSREKKESFPLTVTSAQKNPTAFYLCAKLPGQGRKTQYFGPGTRLLVL.

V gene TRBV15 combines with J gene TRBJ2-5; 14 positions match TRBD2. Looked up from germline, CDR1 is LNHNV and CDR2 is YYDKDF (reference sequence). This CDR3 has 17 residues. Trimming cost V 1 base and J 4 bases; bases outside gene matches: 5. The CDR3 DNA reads TGTGCCACCAGCAGAGGGGGGACTAGCGGGAGTCGAGAGACCCAGTACTTC. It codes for CATSRGGTSGSRETQYF.

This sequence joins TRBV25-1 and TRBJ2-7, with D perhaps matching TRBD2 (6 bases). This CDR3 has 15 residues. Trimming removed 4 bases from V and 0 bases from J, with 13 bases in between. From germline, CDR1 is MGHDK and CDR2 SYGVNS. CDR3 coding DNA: TGTGCCAGCAGTGGCCGGGACTTAAGCTCCTACGAGCAGTACTTC. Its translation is CASSGRDLSSYEQYF.

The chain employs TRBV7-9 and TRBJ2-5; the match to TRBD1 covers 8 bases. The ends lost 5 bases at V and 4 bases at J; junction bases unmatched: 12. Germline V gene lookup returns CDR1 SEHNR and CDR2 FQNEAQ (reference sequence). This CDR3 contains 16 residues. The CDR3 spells CASSRTGGVYGETQYF. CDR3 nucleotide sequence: TGTGCCAGCAGCCGCACAGGGGGTGTTTATGGAGAGACCCAGTACTTC.

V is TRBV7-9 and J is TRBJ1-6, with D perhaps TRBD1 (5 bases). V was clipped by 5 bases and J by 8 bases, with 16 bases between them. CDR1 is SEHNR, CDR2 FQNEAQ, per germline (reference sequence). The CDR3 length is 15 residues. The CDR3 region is CASSPPEGRDSPLHF. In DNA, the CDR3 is TGTGCCAGCAGCCCACCGGAGGGGCGGGATTCACCCCTCCACTTT.

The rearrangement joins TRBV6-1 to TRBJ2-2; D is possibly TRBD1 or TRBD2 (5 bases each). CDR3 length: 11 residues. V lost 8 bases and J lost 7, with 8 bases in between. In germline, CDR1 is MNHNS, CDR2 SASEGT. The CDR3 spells CASRDLGELFF. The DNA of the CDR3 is TGTGCCAGCCGGGACCTCGGGGAGCTGTTTTTT.

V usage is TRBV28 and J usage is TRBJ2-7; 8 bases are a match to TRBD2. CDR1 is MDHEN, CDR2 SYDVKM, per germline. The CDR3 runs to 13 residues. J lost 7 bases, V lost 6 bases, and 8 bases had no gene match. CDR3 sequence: CASRGPGGAEQYF. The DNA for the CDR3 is TGTGCCAGCAGGGGACCCGGGGGGGCTGAGCAGTACTTC.

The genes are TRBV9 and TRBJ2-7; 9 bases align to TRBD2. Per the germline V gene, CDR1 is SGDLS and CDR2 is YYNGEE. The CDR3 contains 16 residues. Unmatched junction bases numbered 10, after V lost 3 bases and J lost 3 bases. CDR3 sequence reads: CASSAGGLAGFYEQYF. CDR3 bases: TGTGCCAGCAGCGCCGGTGGGCTAGCGGGGTTCTACGAGCAGTACTTC. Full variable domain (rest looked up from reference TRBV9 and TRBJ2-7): DSGVTQTPKHLITATGQRVTLRCSPRSGDLSVYWYQQSLDQGLQFLIQYYNGEERAKGNILERFSAQQFPDLHSELNLSSLELGDSALYFCASSAGGLAGFYEQYFGPGTRLTVT.